The rows below give T cell receptor beta chains drawn from one sample of a study of memory CD4+ T cells and cytomegalovirus serostatus. Sequenced by immunoSEQ multiplex PCR; TCRdb stores in-frame clones only, minus some. The repertoire holds approximately 40,000 clones, with more than 65% as singletons. Sequenced: memory CD4+ T cells from blood. These receptors were taken from an adult in good health and CMV-seronegative. Each CDR3 is given with its conserved first and last residue. A D gene is named only where the DNA matches it firmly. Rows give clone size only sometimes, using once, few, many, or a class for an expanded clone.

.	TRBD1	TRBJ2-1	TRBV5-1	TGCGCCAGCAGCTCAGGACAGGGCTCCTACAATGAGCAGTTCTTC	CASSSGQGSYNEQFF
medium-sized	.	TRBJ2-7	TRBV5-1	TGCGCCAGCAGCTTGGATAATTTTCCTCCCTACGAGCAGTACTTC	CASSLDNFPPYEQYF
.	TRBD1	TRBJ2-5	TRBV5-1	TGCGCCAGCAGCTTGGAGGGGGCGTTGGGAGAGACCCAGTACTTC	CASSLEGALGETQYF
.	.	TRBJ1-5	TRBV6-1	TGTGCCACCTCGGGACAAACAAATCAGCCCCAGCATTTT	CATSGQTNQPQHF
.	TRBD1	TRBJ2-5	TRBV7-6	TGTGCCAGCAGCCCCTGGACAGGGGAGGAAGAGACCCAGTACTTC	CASSPWTGEEETQYF
.	.	TRBJ1-1	TRBV4-2	TGTGCCAGCAGCCAAGATTTGCAGGTGACTTTCTTT	CASSQDLQVTFF
.	.	TRBJ1-2	TRBV10-3	TGTGCCATCAGTGAGGGTGGGGATAACTATGGCTACACCTTC	CAISEGGDNYGYTF
.	.	TRBJ1-1	TRBV18	TGTGCCAGCTCACCAGGGTCCGGGGGGACTGAAGCTTTCTTT	CASSPGSGGTEAFF
few	.	TRBJ1-3	TRBV28	TGTGCCAGCAGTTTACGACGGACCTCTGGAAACACCATATATTTT	CASSLRRTSGNTIYF
.	.	TRBJ2-5	TRBV2	TGTGCCAGCAGTCCGAACAATCAGGGAACTGGAGAGACCCAGTACTTC	CASSPNNQGTGETQYF
once	TRBD2	TRBJ2-1	TRBV11-2	TGTGCCAGCAGCTTAGATAAAACTAGCGGGTCCTTAGATGAGCAGTTCTTC	CASSLDKTSGSLDEQFF
few	.	TRBJ1-1	TRBV28	TGTGCCAGCAGTTACGGACAGGAAGCTTTCTTT	CASSYGQEAFF
.	TRBD1	TRBJ2-7	TRBV6-1	TGTGCCAGCAGCGAGGACCGGGACAGCTACGAGCAGTACTTC	CASSEDRDSYEQYF
.	.	TRBJ2-1	TRBV14	TGTGCCAGCAGCCAAGATCTTGGGACAAATACTATTGAGCAGTTCTTC	CASSQDLGTNTIEQFF
medium-sized	TRBD1	TRBJ2-7	TRBV10-1	TGCGCCAGCAGTATGACAGGGCGGTCCTACGAGCAGTACTTC	CASSMTGRSYEQYF
.	.	TRBJ2-5	TRBV5-1	TGCGCCAGCAGCTTGGAGGGGGTAATGGAGACCCAGTACTTC	CASSLEGVMETQYF
.	.	TRBJ1-2	TRBV5-1	TGCGCCAGCAGGGATTTGGGGGTTTGGGAATATGGCTACACCTTC	CASRDLGVWEYGYTF
.	.	TRBJ1-2	TRBV28	TGTGCCAGCAGTTTAAGGGGGGCTCCGGACTATGGCTACACCTTC	CASSLRGAPDYGYTF
few	.	TRBJ1-5	TRBV4-1	TGCGCCAGCAGCCTCCGGGACCATGTGCGGGGCAATCAGCCCCAGCATTTT	CASSLRDHVRGNQPQHF
few	TRBD2	TRBJ2-3	TRBV7-6	TGTGCCAGCAGCCACAGACTAGCGGGGGGCACAGATACGCAGTATTTT	CASSHRLAGGTDTQYF
.	TRBD2	TRBJ2-2	TRBV27	TGTGCCAGCAGTTTATCGGCTCCTATCAGCGGGGACACCGGGGAGCTGTTTTTT	CASSLSAPISGDTGELFF
.	.	TRBJ2-5	TRBV5-6	TGTGCCAGCAGCGTGCGGGAGACCCAGTACTTC	CASSVRETQYF
.	.	TRBJ2-6	TRBV19	TGTGCCAGTAGTAAGAGAGGGCCCCACTCTGGGGCCAACGTCCTGACTTTC	CASSKRGPHSGANVLTF
.	.	TRBJ1-3	TRBV15	TGTGCCACCAGCAGAGATAAATCGGGCAAAGTAGGGGGAAACACCATATATTTT	CATSRDKSGKVGGNTIYF
.	TRBD1	TRBJ2-5	TRBV11-2	TGTGCCAGCAGCACACTGGGACAGGGGGTGCAAGAGACCCAGTACTTC	CASSTLGQGVQETQYF
.	.	TRBJ1-2	TRBV19	TGTGCCAGCAAACAAGGAACAGCAGGGAGCTATGGCTACACCTTC	CASKQGTAGSYGYTF
.	.	TRBJ1-4	TRBV19	TGTGCCAGTAGTATGGCCGGACAGAGTAATGAAAAACTGTTTTTT	CASSMAGQSNEKLFF
few	TRBD1	TRBJ2-1	TRBV10-3	TGTGCCATCAGCGGACAGGGTACGGGGCACAATGAGCAGTTCTTC	CAISGQGTGHNEQFF
.	.	TRBJ2-5	TRBV11-2	TGTGCCAGCAGCTCGCCGGTCCTCCCCCAAGAGACCCAGTACTTC	CASSSPVLPQETQYF
few	.	TRBJ1-1	TRBV5-1	TGCGCCAGCAGCCTTGCTGGGCTTGAAGCTTTCTTT	CASSLAGLEAFF
.	.	TRBJ2-3	TRBV5-1	TGCGCCAGCAGTTTAGAGATAGATAATCTTAGCACAGATACGCAGTATTTT	CASSLEIDNLSTDTQYF
few	TRBD1	TRBJ1-5	TRBV6-6	TGTGCCAGCAGTTTATCAGGGGGTCGTCAGCCCCAGCATTTT	CASSLSGGRQPQHF
many	.	TRBJ2-2	TRBV29-1	TGCAGCGTTAAAAACACCGGGGAGCTGTTTTTT	CSVKNTGELFF
.	.	TRBJ1-4	TRBV7-9	TGTGCCAGCAGCACCAAAACGGCGGGTAATGAAAAACTGTTTTTT	CASSTKTAGNEKLFF
.	TRBD1	TRBJ1-1	TRBV6-1	TGTGCCAGCAGGGTAGACAGGGTCGGCAAAGCTTTCTTT	CASRVDRVGKAFF
.	.	TRBJ2-3	TRBV27	TGTGCCAGCAGTTTGAGGAGGCCCTTGGCCCGTTCGGGCACAGATACGCAGTATTTT	CASSLRRPLARSGTDTQYF
.	.	TRBJ2-7	TRBV5-1	TGCGCCAGCAGCTTAACCGGGTCGAGCTCCTACGAGCAGTACTTC	CASSLTGSSSYEQYF
.	TRBD1	TRBJ2-7	TRBV18	TGTGCCAGCTCCCGGGACAGGGGGCAGTACGAGCAGTACTTC	CASSRDRGQYEQYF
.	.	TRBJ1-3	TRBV10-2	TGCGCCAGCATGGATCCCGGAAACACCATATATTTT	CASMDPGNTIYF
.	.	TRBJ1-3	TRBV28	TGTGCCAGCAGTTTGGGCCACTCTGGAAACACCATATATTTT	CASSLGHSGNTIYF
few	.	TRBJ2-2	TRBV19	TGTGCCAGTAGTATAGGACAGCTTAGGGGAACCGGGGAGCTGTTTTTT	CASSIGQLRGTGELFF
.	.	TRBJ1-5	TRBV19	TGTGCCAGTAGGGTCAGGGCGGATGGCAATCAGCCCCAGCATTTT	CASRVRADGNQPQHF
once	TRBD2	TRBJ2-7	TRBV4-1	TGCGCCAGCAGCCGAAAAACTGAGGGGAGCGGGGGCCTCTCCTACGAGCAGTACTTC	CASSRKTEGSGGLSYEQYF
.	.	TRBJ1-1	TRBV18	TGTGCCAGCTCACCAACCATAAACACTGAAGCTTTCTTT	CASSPTINTEAFF
.	TRBD2	TRBJ2-2	TRBV5-1	TGCGCCAGCAGCTTGGATGCACTAGCGGGGCGCGGGAGGACCGGGGAGCTGTTTTTT	CASSLDALAGRGRTGELFF
once	.	TRBJ1-2	TRBV6-1	TGTGCCATCTCATCCGGCTATGGCTACACCTTC	CAISSGYGYTF
.	.	TRBJ1-5	TRBV7-8	TGTGCCAGCAGCTTCCAAGGTCAGCCCCAGCATTTT	CASSFQGQPQHF
.	.	TRBJ2-6	TRBV6-8	TGTGCCAGAACCGAGGTGGGGGGTCCCCCTGGGGCCAACGTCCTGACTTTC	CARTEVGGPPGANVLTF
once	.	TRBJ2-1	TRBV2	TGTGCCAGCAGTGAACGTCCCGGGGGCGAGCAGTTCTTC	CASSERPGGEQFF
.	TRBD1	TRBJ1-2	TRBV6-5	TGTGCCAGCAGTTATTCAGGGGGCGCGCTTTGGGGCTACACCTTC	CASSYSGGALWGYTF
.	.	TRBJ2-2	TRBV7-2	TGTGCCAGCAGCTCCCGGAGGGGGAACACCGGGGAGCTGTTTTTT	CASSSRRGNTGELFF
.	.	TRBJ1-1	TRBV5-6	TGTGCCAGCAGCTTTAACACTGAAGCTTTCTTT	CASSFNTEAFF
.	TRBD2	TRBJ2-2	TRBV5-1	TGCGCCAGCAGCCCCGGGAGCGGGGGGCCCACCGGGGAGCTGTTTTTT	CASSPGSGGPTGELFF
.	.	TRBJ1-4	TRBV2	TGTGCCAGCAACGGGGGCCCCGGTATGGGAGAAAAACTGTTTTTT	CASNGGPGMGEKLFF
.	.	TRBJ2-2	TRBV7-3	TGTGCCAGCAGCTTACGGGAGACCGGGGAGCTGTTTTTT	CASSLRETGELFF